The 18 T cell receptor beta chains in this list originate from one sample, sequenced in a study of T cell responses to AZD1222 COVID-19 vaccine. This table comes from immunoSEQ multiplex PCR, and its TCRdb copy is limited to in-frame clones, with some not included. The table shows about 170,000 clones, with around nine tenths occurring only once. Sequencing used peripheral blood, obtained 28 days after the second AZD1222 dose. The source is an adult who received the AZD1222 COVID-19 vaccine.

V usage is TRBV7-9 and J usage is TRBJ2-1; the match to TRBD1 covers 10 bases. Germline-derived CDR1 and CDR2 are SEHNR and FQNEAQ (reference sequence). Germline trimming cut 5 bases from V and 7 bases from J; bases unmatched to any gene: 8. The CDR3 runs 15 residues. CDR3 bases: TGTGCCAGCAGCGATGGGACAGGGGAAATGAATGAGCAGTTCTTC. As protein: CASSDGTGEMNEQFF. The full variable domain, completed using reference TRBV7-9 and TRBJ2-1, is DTGVSQNPRHKITKRGQNVTFRCDPISEHNRLYWYRQTLGQGPEFLTYFQNEAQLEKSRLLSDRFSAERPKGSFSTLEIQRTEQGDSAMYLCASSDGTGEMNEQFFGPGTRLTVL.

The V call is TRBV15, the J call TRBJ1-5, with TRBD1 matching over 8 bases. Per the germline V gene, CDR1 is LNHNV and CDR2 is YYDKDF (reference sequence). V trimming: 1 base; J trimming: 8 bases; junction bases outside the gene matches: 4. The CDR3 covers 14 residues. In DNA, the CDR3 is TGTGCCACCAGCAGAGGACAGGGGACTGAGCCCCAGCATTTT. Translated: CATSRGQGTEPQHF.

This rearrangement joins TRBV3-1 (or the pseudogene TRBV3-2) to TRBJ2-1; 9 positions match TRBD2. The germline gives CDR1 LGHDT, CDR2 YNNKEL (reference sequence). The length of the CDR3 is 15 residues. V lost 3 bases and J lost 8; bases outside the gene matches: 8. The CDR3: CASSQPGLAEHEQFF. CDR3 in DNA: TGTGCCAGCAGCCAGCCGGGACTAGCAGAACATGAGCAGTTCTTC.

The CDR3 sequence: CASGVTEAFF. The CDR3 DNA reads as TGTGCCTCAGGTGTCACTGAAGCTTTCTTT. The gene calls are TRBV27 and TRBJ1-1; D is unclear. Germline-derived CDR1 and CDR2 are MNHEY and SMNVEV (reference sequence). V was cut by 11 bases and J by 4 bases, with 8 bases left in between. CDR3 length: 10 amino acids.

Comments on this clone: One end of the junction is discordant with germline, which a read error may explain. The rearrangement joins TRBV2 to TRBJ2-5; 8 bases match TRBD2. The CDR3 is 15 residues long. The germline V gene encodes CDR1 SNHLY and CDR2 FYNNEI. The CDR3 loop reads CASREAGVPQETQYF. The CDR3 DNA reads TGTGCCAGCAGGGAAGCGGGGGTCCCTCAAGAGACCCAGTACTTC.

For the CDR3, the DNA is TGCGCCAGCTCGGGGGAAAATAATGAAAAACTGTTTTTT. It yields the protein CASSGENNEKLFF. J is TRBJ1-4 and V is TRBV4-1; D might be TRBD1 (5 bases). With 8 bases removed from V and 4 bases from J, the gap between germline ends came to 11 bases. This CDR3 region has 13 residues. The germline CDR1 and CDR2 sequences are MGHRA and YSYEKL.

CDR3 in DNA: TGCGCCAGCAGCCAAGATCTGGGAGCGGGGGATTCCAATGAGCAGTTCTTC. Translation gives CASSQDLGAGDSNEQFF. The chain is built from TRBV4-3 and TRBJ2-1, with TRBD2 matching 8 bases. Germline-derived CDR1 and CDR2 are LGHNA and YSLEER. CDR3 length: 17 residues. V lost 0 bases and J lost 6; bases outside the gene matches: 10.

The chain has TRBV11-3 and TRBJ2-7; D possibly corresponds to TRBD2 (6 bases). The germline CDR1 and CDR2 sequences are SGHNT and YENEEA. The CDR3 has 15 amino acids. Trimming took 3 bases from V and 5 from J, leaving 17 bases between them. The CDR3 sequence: CASSFGGAILDEQYF. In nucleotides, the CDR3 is TGTGCCAGCAGCTTTGGAGGGGCCATATTGGACGAGCAGTACTTC.

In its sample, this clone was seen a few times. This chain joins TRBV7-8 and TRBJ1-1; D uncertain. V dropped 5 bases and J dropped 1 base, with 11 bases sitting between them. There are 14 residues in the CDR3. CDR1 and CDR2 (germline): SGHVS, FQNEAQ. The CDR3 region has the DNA TGTGCCAGCAGCCACTCCCGGGGGAACACTGAAGCTTTCTTT. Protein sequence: CASSHSRGNTEAFF.

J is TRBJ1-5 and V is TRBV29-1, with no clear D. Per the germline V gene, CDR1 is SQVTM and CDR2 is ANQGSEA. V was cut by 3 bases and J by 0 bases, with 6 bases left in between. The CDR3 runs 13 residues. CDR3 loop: CSVEEDSNQPQHF. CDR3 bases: TGCAGCGTTGAGGAGGATAGCAATCAGCCCCAGCATTTT.

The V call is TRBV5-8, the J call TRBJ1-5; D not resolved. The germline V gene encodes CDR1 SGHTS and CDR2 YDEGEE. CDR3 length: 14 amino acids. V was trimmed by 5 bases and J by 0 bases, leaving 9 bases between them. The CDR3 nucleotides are TGTGCCAGCAGGTTGAGGGATAGCAATCAGCCCCAGCATTTT. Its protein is CASRLRDSNQPQHF.

In DNA form, the CDR3 reads TGTGCCACCAGCAGAGATGACAGGGAGGCCTACGAGCAGTACTTC. It codes for CATSRDDREAYEQYF. This rearrangement joins TRBV15 to TRBJ2-7; TRBD1 might be the D (7 bases). The V and J ends lost 0 bases and 2 bases respectively, with 11 bases between them. CDR3 length: 15 residues. The germline gives CDR1 LNHNV, CDR2 YYDKDF (reference sequence).

The CDR3 protein is CASSTGTAGNTEAFF. In nucleotides, the CDR3 is TGTGCCAGCAGTACCGGAACTGCAGGGAACACTGAAGCTTTCTTT. The rearrangement uses TRBV27 and TRBJ1-1; D remains ambiguous. CDR1 and CDR2 (germline): MNHEY, SMNVEV (reference sequence). The CDR3 sequence is 15 residues long. V lost 5 bases to trimming and J lost 1 base, with 14 bases between them.

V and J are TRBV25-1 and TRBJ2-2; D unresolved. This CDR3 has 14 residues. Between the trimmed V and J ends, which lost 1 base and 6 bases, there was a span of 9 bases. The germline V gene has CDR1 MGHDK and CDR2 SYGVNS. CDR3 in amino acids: CASSESLSSGELFF. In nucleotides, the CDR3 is TGTGCCAGCAGTGAATCGTTATCGTCCGGGGAGCTGTTTTTT. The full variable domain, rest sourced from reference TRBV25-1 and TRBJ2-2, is EADIYQTPRYLVIGTGKKITLECSQTMGHDKMYWYQQDPGMELHLIHYSYGVNSTEKGDLSSESTVSRIRTEHFPLTLESARPSHTSQYLCASSESLSSGELFFGEGSRLTVL.

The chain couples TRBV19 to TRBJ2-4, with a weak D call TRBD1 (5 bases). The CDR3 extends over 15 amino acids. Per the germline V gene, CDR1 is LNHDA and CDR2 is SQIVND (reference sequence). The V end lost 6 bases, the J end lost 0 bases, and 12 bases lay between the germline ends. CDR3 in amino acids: CASSQGVAAKNIQYF. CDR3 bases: TGTGCCAGTAGCCAGGGTGTTGCAGCCAAAAACATTCAGTACTTC.

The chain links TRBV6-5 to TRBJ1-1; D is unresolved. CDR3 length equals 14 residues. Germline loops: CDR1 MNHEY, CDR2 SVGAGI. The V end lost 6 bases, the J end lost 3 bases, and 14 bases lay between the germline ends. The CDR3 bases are TGTGCCAGCAGATCTACGGGGTCGGACACTGAAGCTTTCTTT. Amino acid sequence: CASRSTGSDTEAFF.

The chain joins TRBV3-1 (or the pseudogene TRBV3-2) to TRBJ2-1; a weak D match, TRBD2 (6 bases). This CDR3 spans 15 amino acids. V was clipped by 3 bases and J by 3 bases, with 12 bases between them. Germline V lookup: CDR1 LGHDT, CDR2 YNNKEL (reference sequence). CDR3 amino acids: CASSHSGLGYNEQFF. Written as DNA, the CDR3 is TGTGCCAGCAGCCATTCGGGACTTGGCTACAATGAGCAGTTCTTC.

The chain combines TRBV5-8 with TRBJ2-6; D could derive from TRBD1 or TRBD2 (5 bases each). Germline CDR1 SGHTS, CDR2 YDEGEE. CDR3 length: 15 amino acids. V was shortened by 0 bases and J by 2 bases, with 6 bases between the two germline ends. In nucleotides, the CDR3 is TGTGCCAGCAGCTTGGGAGGGGCTGGGGCCAACGTCCTGACTTTC. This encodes CASSLGGAGANVLTF.